This TCR beta chain was identified during a study of neoadjuvant anti-PD-1 for oral cavity cancer. As for the study in general: Nivolumab at 3 mg/kg was mostly given biweekly, three to four doses, pre-surgery.

Six replicates per PBMC sample, mostly from roughly 500 ng of genomic DNA. Repertoires were generated with immunoSEQ multiplex PCR, while TCRdb's copy carries only in-frame clones and drops some. In the table there are more than 6,500 clones, about 69% of which are singletons. The CDR3 loop spans 16 amino acids. Trimming left V 0 bases short and J 2 bases short, with 12 bases between. Germline-derived CDR1 and CDR2 are MGHRA and YSYEKL. The sequenced sample was PBMCs, obtained before nivolumab (anti-PD-1) treatment. The clonotype comes from a person between 40 and 80 years old with oral cavity squamous cell carcinoma. The chain combines TRBV4-1 with TRBJ2-3; tentatively, D is TRBD1 or TRBD2 (5 bases each). CDR3: CASSQDVWDPTDTQYF. CDR3 bases: TGCGCCAGCAGCCAAGATGTCTGGGACCCCACAGATACGCAGTATTTT.